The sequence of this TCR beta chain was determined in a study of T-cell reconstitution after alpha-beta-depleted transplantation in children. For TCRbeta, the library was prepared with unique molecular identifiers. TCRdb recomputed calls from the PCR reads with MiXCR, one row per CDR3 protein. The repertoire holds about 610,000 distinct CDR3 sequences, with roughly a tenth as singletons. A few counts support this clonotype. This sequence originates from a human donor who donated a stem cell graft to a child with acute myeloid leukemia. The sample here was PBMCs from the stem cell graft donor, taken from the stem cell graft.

The CDR3 protein is CASRHRAHNEQFF. The CDR3 DNA reads TGTGCCAGCCGTCATCGAGCCCACAATGAGCAGTTCTTC. The V and J genes are TRBV7-8 and TRBJ2-1; no clear D. Trimming removed 8 bases from V and 5 bases from J, with 13 bases in between. This CDR3 spans 13 amino acids. Germline lookup yields CDR1 SGHVS and CDR2 FQNEAQ.